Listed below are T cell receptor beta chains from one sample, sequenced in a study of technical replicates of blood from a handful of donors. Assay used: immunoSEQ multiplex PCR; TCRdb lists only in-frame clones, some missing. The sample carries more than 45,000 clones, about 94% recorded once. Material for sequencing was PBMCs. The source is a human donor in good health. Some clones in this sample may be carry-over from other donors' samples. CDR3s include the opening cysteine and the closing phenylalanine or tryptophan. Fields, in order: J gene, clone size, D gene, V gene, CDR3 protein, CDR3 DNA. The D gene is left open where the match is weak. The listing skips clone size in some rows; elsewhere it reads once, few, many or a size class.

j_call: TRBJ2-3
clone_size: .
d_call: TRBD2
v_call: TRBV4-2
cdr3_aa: CASSQVLSGGRTDTQYF
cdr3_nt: TGTGCCAGCAGCCAAGTGCTCAGCGGGGGCCGCACAGATACGCAGTATTTT

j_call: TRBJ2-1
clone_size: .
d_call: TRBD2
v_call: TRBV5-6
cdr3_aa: CASSLGLAGNEQFF
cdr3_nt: TGTGCCAGCAGCTTGGGACTAGCGGGAAATGAGCAGTTCTTC

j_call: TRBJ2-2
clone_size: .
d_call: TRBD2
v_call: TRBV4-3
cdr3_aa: CASRPSGGGELFF
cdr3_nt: TGCGCCAGCAGGCCTTCGGGGGGCGGGGAGCTGTTTTTT

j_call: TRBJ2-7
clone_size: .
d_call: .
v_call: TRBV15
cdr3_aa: CATSRGGAHTYEQYF
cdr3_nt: TGTGCCACCAGCAGAGGTGGTGCACATACCTACGAGCAGTACTTC

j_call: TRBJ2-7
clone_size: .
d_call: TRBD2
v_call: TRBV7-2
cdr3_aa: CASSNILAGNDEQYF
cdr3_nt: TGTGCCAGCAGCAATATCCTAGCGGGTAATGACGAGCAGTACTTC

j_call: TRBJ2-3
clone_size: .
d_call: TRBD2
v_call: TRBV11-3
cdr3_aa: CASSLVSGGDTQYF
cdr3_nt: TGTGCCAGCAGCTTAGTTAGCGGGGGAGATACGCAGTATTTT

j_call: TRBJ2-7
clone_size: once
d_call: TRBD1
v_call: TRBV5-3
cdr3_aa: CARRVLLRDRAYEQYF
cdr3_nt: TGTGCCAGAAGGGTTTTACTACGGGACAGGGCGTACGAGCAGTACTTC

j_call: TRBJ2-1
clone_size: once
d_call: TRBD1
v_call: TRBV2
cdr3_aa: CASRGQGPRNEQFF
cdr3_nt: TGTGCCAGCAGGGGACAGGGGCCGCGGAATGAGCAGTTCTTC

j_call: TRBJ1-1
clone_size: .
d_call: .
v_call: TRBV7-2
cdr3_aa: CASSLRGNTEAFF
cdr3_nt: TGTGCCAGCAGCTTAAGAGGGAACACTGAAGCTTTCTTT

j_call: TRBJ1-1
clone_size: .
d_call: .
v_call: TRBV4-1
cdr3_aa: CASIQTQGSSTEAFF
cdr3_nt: TGCGCCAGCATCCAAACTCAGGGGAGTAGCACTGAAGCTTTCTTT

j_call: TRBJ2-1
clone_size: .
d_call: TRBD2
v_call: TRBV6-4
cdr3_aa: CASSESGTSGGNEQFF
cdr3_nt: TGTGCCAGCAGTGAATCCGGGACTAGCGGGGGCAATGAGCAGTTCTTC

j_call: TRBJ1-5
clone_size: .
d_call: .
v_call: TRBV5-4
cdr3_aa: CASSLGGSNQPQHF
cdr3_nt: TGTGCCAGCAGCCTTGGAGGGAGCAATCAGCCCCAGCATTTT

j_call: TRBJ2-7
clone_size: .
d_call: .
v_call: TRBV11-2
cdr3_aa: CASSETGQLGGYEQYF
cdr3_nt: TGTGCCAGCAGCGAGACGGGACAGTTGGGGGGTTACGAGCAGTACTTC

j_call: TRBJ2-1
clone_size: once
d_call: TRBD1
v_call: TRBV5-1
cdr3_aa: CASSLGARDRTYNEQFF
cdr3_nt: TGCGCCAGCAGCTTGGGAGCTCGGGACAGGACCTACAATGAGCAGTTCTTC

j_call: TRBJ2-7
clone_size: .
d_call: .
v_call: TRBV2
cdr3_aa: CASSVGGGGPYEQYF
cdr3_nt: TGTGCCAGCAGTGTTGGTGGGGGAGGACCTTACGAGCAGTACTTC

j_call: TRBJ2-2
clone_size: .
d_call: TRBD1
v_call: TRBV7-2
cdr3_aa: CASRDPGQAKTGELFF
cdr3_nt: TGTGCCAGCAGGGATCCGGGACAGGCTAAAACCGGGGAGCTGTTTTTT

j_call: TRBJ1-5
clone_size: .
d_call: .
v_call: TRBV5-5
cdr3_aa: CASSPGFSSNQPQHF
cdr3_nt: TGTGCCAGCAGCCCGGGATTTTCGAGCAATCAGCCCCAGCATTTT

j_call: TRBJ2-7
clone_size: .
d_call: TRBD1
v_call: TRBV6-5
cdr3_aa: CASSPPGQIYEQYF
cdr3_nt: TGTGCCAGCAGCCCCCCGGGACAGATCTACGAGCAGTACTTC

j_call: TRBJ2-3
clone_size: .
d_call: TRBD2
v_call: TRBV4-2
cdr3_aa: CASSQDWAAGGGDTQYF
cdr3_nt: TGTGCCAGCAGCCAAGATTGGGCTGCGGGGGGTGGAGATACGCAGTATTTT

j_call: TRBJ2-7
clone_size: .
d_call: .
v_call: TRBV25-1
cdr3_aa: CASSEPPLYEQYF
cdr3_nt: TGTGCCAGCAGTGAACCCCCACTCTACGAGCAGTACTTC

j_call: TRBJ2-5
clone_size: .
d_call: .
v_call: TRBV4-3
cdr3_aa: CASSQDPGETQYF
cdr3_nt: TGCGCCAGCAGCCAAGATCCGGGGGAGACCCAGTACTTC

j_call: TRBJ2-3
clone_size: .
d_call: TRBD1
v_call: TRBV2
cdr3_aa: CAVRQGMVTDTQYF
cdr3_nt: TGTGCAGTTCGACAGGGGATGGTGACAGATACGCAGTATTTT

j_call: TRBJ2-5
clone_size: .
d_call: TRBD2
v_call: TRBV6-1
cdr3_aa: CASSEPPGGGAGETQYF
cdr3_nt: TGTGCCAGCAGTGAACCCCCGGGCGGGGGGGCTGGGGAGACCCAGTACTTC

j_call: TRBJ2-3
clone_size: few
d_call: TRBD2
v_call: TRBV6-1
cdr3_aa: CASSEEAGGRDTQYF
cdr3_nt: TGTGCCAGCAGTGAAGAGGCGGGAGGGCGGGATACGCAGTATTTT

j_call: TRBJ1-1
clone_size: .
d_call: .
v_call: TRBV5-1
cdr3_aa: CASSLGRGAFF
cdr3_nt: TGCGCCAGCAGCTTGGGCAGAGGAGCTTTCTTT

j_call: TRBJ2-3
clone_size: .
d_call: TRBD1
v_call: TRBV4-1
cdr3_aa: CASSQGWLRTGGDADTQYF
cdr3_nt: TGCGCCAGCAGCCAAGGATGGCTTAGGACAGGGGGGGATGCAGATACGCAGTATTTT

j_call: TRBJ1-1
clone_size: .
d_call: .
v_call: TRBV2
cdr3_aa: CASSAIQGGNTEAFF
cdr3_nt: TGTGCCAGCAGTGCGATCCAGGGAGGGAACACTGAAGCTTTCTTT

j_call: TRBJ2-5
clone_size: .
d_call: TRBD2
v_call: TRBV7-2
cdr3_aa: CASSRGGSGRETQYF
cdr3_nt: TGTGCCAGCAGCCGCGGGGGTAGCGGGAGGGAGACCCAGTACTTC

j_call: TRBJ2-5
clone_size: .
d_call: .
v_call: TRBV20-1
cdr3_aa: CSAVRGETQYF
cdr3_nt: TGCAGTGCTGTCAGGGGAGAGACCCAGTACTTC

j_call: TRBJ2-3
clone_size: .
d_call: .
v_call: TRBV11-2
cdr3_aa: CASSLGNKRAGTDTQYF
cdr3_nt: TGTGCCAGCAGCTTAGGTAACAAGCGGGCGGGAACAGATACGCAGTATTTT

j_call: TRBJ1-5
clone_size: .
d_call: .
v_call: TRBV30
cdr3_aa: CAWSVESNQPQHF
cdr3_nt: TGTGCCTGGAGTGTAGAGAGCAATCAGCCCCAGCATTTT